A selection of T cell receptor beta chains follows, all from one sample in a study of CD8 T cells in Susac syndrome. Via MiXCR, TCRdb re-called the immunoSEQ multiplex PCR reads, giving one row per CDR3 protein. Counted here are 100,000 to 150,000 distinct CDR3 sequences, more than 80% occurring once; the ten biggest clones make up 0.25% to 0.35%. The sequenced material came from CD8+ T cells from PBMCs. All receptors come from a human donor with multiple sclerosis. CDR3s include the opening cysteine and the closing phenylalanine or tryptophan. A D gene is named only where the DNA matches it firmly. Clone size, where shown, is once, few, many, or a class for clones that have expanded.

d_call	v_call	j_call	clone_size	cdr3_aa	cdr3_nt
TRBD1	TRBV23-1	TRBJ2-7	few	CASSQSCGTGGEQYF	TGCGCCAGCAGTCAATCGTGCGGGACAGGGGGCGAGCAGTACTTC
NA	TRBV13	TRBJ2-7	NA	CASSQWGPFNEQYF	TGTGCCAGCAGCCAGTGGGGGCCTTTCAACGAGCAGTACTTC
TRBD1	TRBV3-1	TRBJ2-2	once	CASSPDRGTTGELFF	TGTGCCAGCAGCCCGGACAGGGGCACCACCGGGGAGCTGTTTTTT
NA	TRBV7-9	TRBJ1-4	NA	CASSLALEGNEKLFF	TGTGCCAGCAGCTTAGCGCTGGAGGGGAATGAAAAACTGTTTTTT
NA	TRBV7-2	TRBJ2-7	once	CASSPSRSLIYEQYF	TGTGCCAGCAGCCCAAGCCGGAGCCTAATCTACGAGCAGTACTTC
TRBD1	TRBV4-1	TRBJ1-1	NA	CASSHKQGNGNTEAFF	TGCGCCAGCAGCCACAAACAGGGGAACGGGAACACTGAAGCTTTCTTT
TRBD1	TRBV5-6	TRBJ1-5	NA	CASSLTGVGQPQHF	TGTGCCAGCAGCTTAACAGGGGTCGGTCAGCCCCAGCATTTT
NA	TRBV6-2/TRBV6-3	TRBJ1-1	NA	CASGLSGLENTEAFF	TGTGCCAGCGGTCTATCGGGACTTGAGAACACTGAAGCTTTCTTT
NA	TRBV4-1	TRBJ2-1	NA	CASSPTARGYNEQFF	TGCGCCAGCAGCCCTACGGCTAGGGGTTACAATGAGCAGTTCTTC
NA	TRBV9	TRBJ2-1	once	CASSPTGSSYNEQFF	TGTGCCAGCAGCCCCACGGGCAGCTCCTACAATGAGCAGTTCTTC
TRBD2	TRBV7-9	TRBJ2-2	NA	CASTTRAGVNTGELFF	TGTGCCAGCACAACTCGGGCGGGGGTGAACACCGGGGAGCTGTTTTTT
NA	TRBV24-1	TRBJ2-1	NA	CATSDPDGKSYNEQFF	TGTGCCACCAGTGATCCGGACGGGAAGTCCTACAATGAGCAGTTCTTC
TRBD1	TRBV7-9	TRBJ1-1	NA	CASSTGTAFDPGAFF	TGTGCCAGCAGCACCGGGACAGCTTTTGACCCGGGAGCTTTCTTT
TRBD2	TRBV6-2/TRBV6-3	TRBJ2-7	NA	CASSLLAGSYEQYF	TGTGCCAGCAGCCTACTAGCGGGGTCGTACGAGCAGTACTTC
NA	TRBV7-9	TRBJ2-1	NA	CASSLGSGNEQFF	TGTGCCAGCAGCTTAGGCAGCGGCAATGAGCAGTTCTTC
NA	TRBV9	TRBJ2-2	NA	CASSPRDYTGELFF	TGTGCCAGCAGCCCCCGGGACTACACCGGGGAGCTGTTTTTT
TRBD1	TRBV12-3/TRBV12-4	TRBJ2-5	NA	CASSVPGQGAETQYF	TGTGCCAGCAGTGTACCGGGACAGGGGGCGGAGACCCAGTACTTC
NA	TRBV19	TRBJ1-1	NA	CASSTGRRMNTEAFF	TGTGCCAGTAGTACGGGACGGCGAATGAACACTGAAGCTTTCTTT
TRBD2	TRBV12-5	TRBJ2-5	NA	CASGLVGSGRLQETQYF	TGTGCTAGTGGTTTGGTAGGAAGCGGGAGACTTCAAGAGACCCAGTACTTC
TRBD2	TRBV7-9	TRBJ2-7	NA	CASSLGGSGLEQYF	TGTGCCAGCAGCTTAGGGGGTAGCGGGCTCGAGCAGTACTTC
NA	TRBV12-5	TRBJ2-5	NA	CASGWQGGETQYF	TGTGCTAGTGGTTGGCAGGGGGGAGAGACCCAGTACTTC
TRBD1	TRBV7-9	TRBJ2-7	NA	CASSPRTGGISYEQYF	TGTGCCAGCAGCCCACGGACAGGGGGCATCTCCTACGAGCAGTACTTC
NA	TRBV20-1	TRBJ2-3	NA	CSARDFGRFGTDTQYF	TGCAGTGCTAGAGATTTTGGGCGGTTCGGCACAGATACGCAGTATTTT
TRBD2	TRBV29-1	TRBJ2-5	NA	CSYGGGPGREGQETQYF	TGCAGTTATGGAGGAGGGCCGGGGCGGGAGGGCCAGGAGACCCAGTACTTC
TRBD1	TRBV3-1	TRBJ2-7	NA	CASSQDDRASLHNYEQYF	TGTGCCAGCAGCCAAGATGACAGGGCCTCCCTGCACAACTACGAGCAGTACTTC
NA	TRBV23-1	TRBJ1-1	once	CASPGFRGGMNTEAFF	TGCGCCAGCCCCGGTTTTAGGGGTGGAATGAACACTGAAGCTTTCTTT
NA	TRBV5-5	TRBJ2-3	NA	CASSLWVGTDTQYF	TGTGCCAGCAGCTTGTGGGTCGGCACAGATACGCAGTATTTT
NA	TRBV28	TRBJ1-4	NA	CATSRGGRFEKLFF	TGTGCCACCAGTCGTGGAGGGAGGTTTGAAAAACTGTTTTTT
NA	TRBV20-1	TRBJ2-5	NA	CSARVWAWGETQYF	TGCAGTGCTAGAGTCTGGGCCTGGGGGGAGACCCAGTACTTC
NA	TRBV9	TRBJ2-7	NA	CASSAGPRTDSYEQYF	TGTGCCAGCAGCGCCGGCCCTCGGACGGACTCCTACGAGCAGTACTTC
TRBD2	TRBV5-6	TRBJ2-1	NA	CASSLSSGRYNEQFF	TGTGCCAGCAGCTTGAGTAGCGGGAGATACAATGAGCAGTTCTTC
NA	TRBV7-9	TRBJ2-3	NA	CASSWTPDTQYF	TGTGCCAGCAGCTGGACCCCAGATACGCAGTATTTT
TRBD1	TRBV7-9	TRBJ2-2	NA	CASSQGGRNTGELFF	TGTGCCAGCAGCCAAGGGGGCAGAAACACCGGGGAGCTGTTTTTT
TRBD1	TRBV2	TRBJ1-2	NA	CASSTTGESYTF	TGTGCCAGCAGTACGACAGGGGAAAGCTACACCTTC
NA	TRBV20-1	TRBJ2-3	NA	CSARDGGSKEGGDTQYF	TGCAGTGCTAGAGATGGGGGAAGCAAGGAGGGGGGGGATACGCAGTATTTT
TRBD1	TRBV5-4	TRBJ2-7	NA	CASSPQGNEQYF	TGTGCCAGCAGCCCACAGGGGAACGAGCAGTACTTC
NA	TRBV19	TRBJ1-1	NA	CATGWGRGTEAFF	TGTGCCACCGGGTGGGGGCGCGGAACTGAAGCTTTCTTT
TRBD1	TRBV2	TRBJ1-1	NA	CASSEMDRENTEAFF	TGTGCCAGCAGTGAAATGGACAGGGAGAACACTGAAGCTTTCTTT
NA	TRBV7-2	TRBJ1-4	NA	CASSLTRRGVSNEKLFF	TGTGCCAGCAGCTTAACCCGACGGGGGGTGTCTAATGAAAAACTGTTTTTT
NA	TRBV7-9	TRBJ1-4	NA	CASSIQEKLFF	TGTGCCAGCAGCATACAGGAAAAACTGTTTTTT
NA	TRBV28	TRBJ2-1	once	CASSFLTAYNEQFF	TGTGCCAGCAGTTTTTTGACGGCCTACAATGAGCAGTTCTTC
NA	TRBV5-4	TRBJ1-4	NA	CASSSRGSANEKLFF	TGTGCCAGCAGCTCCAGGGGATCTGCTAATGAAAAACTGTTTTTT
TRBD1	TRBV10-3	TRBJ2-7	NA	CAIRGDSSYEQYF	TGTGCCATCAGGGGGGACAGCTCCTACGAGCAGTACTTC
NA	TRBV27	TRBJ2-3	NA	CASSEGLRVTDTQYF	TGTGCCAGCAGTGAGGGACTGAGGGTCACAGATACGCAGTATTTT
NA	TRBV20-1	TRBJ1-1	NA	CSASWVTNTEAFF	TGCAGTGCTAGCTGGGTTACCAACACTGAAGCTTTCTTT
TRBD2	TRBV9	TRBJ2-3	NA	CASSVASGGADTQYF	TGTGCCAGCAGCGTAGCCAGCGGGGGGGCCGATACGCAGTATTTT
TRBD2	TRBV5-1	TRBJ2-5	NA	CASSLASREDGETQYF	TGCGCCAGCAGCTTGGCGTCTCGGGAGGACGGAGAGACCCAGTACTTC
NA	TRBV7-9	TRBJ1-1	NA	CASSPFGPNTEAFF	TGTGCCAGCAGCCCGTTCGGGCCGAACACTGAAGCTTTCTTT
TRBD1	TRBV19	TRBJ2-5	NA	CASPHTRQGQAEETQYF	TGTGCCAGTCCTCACACTCGACAGGGCCAAGCAGAAGAGACCCAGTACTTC
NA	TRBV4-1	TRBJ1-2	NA	CASSQVGDPGGYTF	TGCGCCAGCAGCCAAGTTGGCGATCCGGGTGGCTACACCTTC
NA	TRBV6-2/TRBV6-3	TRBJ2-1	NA	CASSYSQAEQFF	TGTGCCAGCAGTTACTCGCAAGCTGAGCAGTTCTTC
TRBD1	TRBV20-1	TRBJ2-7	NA	CSARDLGTGRHEQYF	TGCAGTGCTAGAGATTTAGGGACAGGACGGCACGAGCAGTACTTC
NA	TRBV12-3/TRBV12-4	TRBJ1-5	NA	CASSLWEGSNQPQHF	TGTGCCAGCAGTTTGTGGGAGGGTAGCAATCAGCCCCAGCATTTT
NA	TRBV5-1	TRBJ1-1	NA	CASSTGYGTEAFF	TGCGCCAGCAGTACAGGGTATGGCACTGAAGCTTTCTTT
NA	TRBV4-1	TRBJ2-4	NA	CASSHWQQNIQYF	TGCGCCAGCAGCCACTGGCAGCAAAACATTCAGTACTTC